The 9 T cell receptor beta chains given below trace back to one sample, sequenced in a study of blood T cell repertoires in COVID-19. Libraries were prepared by immunoSEQ multiplex PCR; TCRdb keeps only in-frame clonotypes and omits some of them. This sample carries fewer than 110,000 clones, 91% of them seen once, and the ten largest clones take 15% to 20%. Sequencing was performed on peripheral blood. All receptors derive from a man between 50 and 59 years old with acute or convalescent COVID-19.

The chain is built from TRBV5-1 and TRBJ2-1, with 7 bases lining up with TRBD2. The CDR3 covers 15 residues. Germline CDR1 and CDR2: SGHRS and YFSETQ. J gave up 9 bases and V 4 bases, and 13 bases lay outside the gene matches. This CDR3 is CASSHPGGGEGEQFF. As DNA, the CDR3 is TGCGCCAGCAGCCACCCCGGGGGAGGGGAAGGTGAGCAGTTCTTC.

The chain joins TRBV19 to TRBJ1-1; perhaps TRBD1 as D (6 bases). CDR1 is LNHDA, CDR2 SQIVND, per germline (reference sequence). The CDR3 has 16 residues. Trimming left V 7 bases short and J 3 bases short, with 21 bases between. The CDR3 is CASKPWGGRVDTEAFF. The DNA of the CDR3 is TGTGCCAGTAAGCCTTGGGGGGGCAGGGTGGACACTGAAGCTTTCTTT.

The rearrangement joins TRBV3-1 (or the pseudogene TRBV3-2) to TRBJ1-1; 12 nucleotides line up with TRBD1. The CDR3 runs 16 residues. Germline V gene lookup returns CDR1 LGHDT and CDR2 YNNKEL (reference sequence). Losses at the gene ends were 4 bases for V and 4 bases for J; bases not matched to a gene: 7. The CDR3: CASSRQAGQGATEAFF. The CDR3 nucleotides are TGTGCCAGCAGCCGCCAGGCGGGACAGGGGGCCACTGAAGCTTTCTTT.

The J gene is TRBJ1-1, the V gene TRBV27, with D tentatively TRBD1 (5 bases). Trimming removed 5 bases from V and 0 bases from J, with 13 bases in between. In germline, CDR1 is MNHEY, CDR2 SMNVEV (reference sequence). The CDR3 has 15 residues. The chain's CDR3 is CASSPRQTMNTEAFF. The CDR3, as DNA: TGTGCCAGCAGTCCGCGACAGACCATGAACACTGAAGCTTTCTTT.

This clone was detected only a few times. This chain connects TRBV27 to TRBJ2-7; D is perhaps TRBD2 (5 bases). V lost 2 bases and J 6 bases, leaving 8 bases between the germline ends. Germline V lookup: CDR1 MNHEY, CDR2 SMNVEV (reference sequence). This CDR3 region has 12 residues. The CDR3 reads CASSLMGSEQYF. CDR3 DNA sequence: TGTGCCAGCAGTTTAATGGGGAGCGAGCAGTACTTC.

The chain employs TRBV5-1 and TRBJ1-1, with D unresolved. V was trimmed by 4 bases and J by 3 bases, leaving 10 bases between them. Germline CDR1 is SGHRS and CDR2 is YFSETQ. This CDR3 has 13 residues. CDR3: CASSTETHTEAFF. The CDR3 DNA reads TGCGCCAGCAGCACAGAGACCCACACTGAAGCTTTCTTT.

This clone was seen only once. This rearrangement joins TRBV27 to TRBJ1-2; TRBD1 is a possible D gene (5 bases). CDR1 MNHEY and CDR2 SMNVEV come from the germline V gene (reference sequence). The CDR3 sequence is 15 residues long. Trimming stripped 2 bases from V and 2 bases from J, with 12 bases between. The CDR3 DNA follows: TGTGCCAGCAGTTTACAAGGGGCGCGGAACTATGGCTACACCTTC. It encodes CASSLQGARNYGYTF.

The rearrangement uses TRBV5-1 and TRBJ1-5; no clear D gene. The CDR3 spans 18 residues. V lost 0 bases to trimming and J lost 4 bases, with 20 bases between them. Looked up from germline, CDR1 is SGHRS and CDR2 is YFSETQ. The CDR3 loop is CASSLVSLAAYLNQPQHF. The CDR3 DNA reads as TGCGCCAGCAGCTTGGTCTCTCTGGCGGCCTACTTAAATCAGCCCCAGCATTTT.

The chain carries TRBV11-3 and TRBJ2-1, with 10 positions matching TRBD2. Germline V gene data show CDR1 as SGHNT and CDR2 as YENEEA. This CDR3 region has 13 residues. Germline trimming cut 8 bases from V and 8 bases from J; bases unmatched to any gene: 6. The CDR3 bases are TGTGCCAGCCAGCGGGGGGGCAGGTATGAGCAGTTCTTC. Translating gives CASQRGGRYEQFF. The full variable domain, in which reference TRBV11-3 and TRBJ2-1 provide the parts outside the CDR3, is EAGVVQSPRYKIIEKKQPVAFWCNPISGHNTLYWYLQNLGQGPELLIRYENEEAVDDSQLPKDRFSAERLKGVDSTLKIQPAELGDSAVYLCASQRGGRYEQFFGPGTRLTVL.